The entry below gives a single T cell receptor beta chain sequence along with its context. The antigen remains unidentified. The entry originates in a study of human T cells and chemical hapten exposure. Study results and limitations: Having alopecia, donors may respond immunologically unlike healthy people.

Time point in this sample: pre-sensitization, week 0. The treatment was: therapeutic diphenylcyclopropenone sensitization with weekly scalp DPC. TCRdb used MiXCR to reprocess the RACE reads, holding one entry per CDR3 protein. The sample shows approximately 60,000 distinct CDR3 sequences, about 11% of them seen only once. The CDR3 loop spans 15 amino acids. Trimming left V 4 bases short and J 4 bases short, with 17 bases between. Per the germline V gene, CDR1 is SGDLS and CDR2 is YYNGEE. This chain connects TRBV9 to TRBJ1-1; a weak D match, TRBD1 (6 bases). The receptor was derived from a woman aged 40-49 years with alopecia areata. Some clones in this sample may be carry-over from other donors' samples. Sequencing used whole blood, obtained in connection with sensitization to the hapten diphenylcyclopropenone (DPC). For the CDR3, the DNA is TGTGCCAGCAGCCCGGAGGGGGAGGTAATCACTGAAGCTTTCTTT. It specifies CASSPEGEVITEAFF.